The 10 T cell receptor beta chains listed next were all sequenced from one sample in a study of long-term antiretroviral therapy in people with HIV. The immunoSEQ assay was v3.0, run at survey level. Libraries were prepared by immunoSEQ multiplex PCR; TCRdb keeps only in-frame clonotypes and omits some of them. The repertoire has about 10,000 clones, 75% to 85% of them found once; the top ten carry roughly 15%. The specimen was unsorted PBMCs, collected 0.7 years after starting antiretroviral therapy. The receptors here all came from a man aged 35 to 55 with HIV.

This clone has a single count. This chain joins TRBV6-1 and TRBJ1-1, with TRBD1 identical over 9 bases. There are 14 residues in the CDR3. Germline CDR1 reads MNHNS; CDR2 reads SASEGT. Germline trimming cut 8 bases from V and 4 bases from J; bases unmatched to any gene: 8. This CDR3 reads CASLWGQGSTEAFF. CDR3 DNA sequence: TGTGCCAGCCTGTGGGGACAGGGAAGCACTGAAGCTTTCTTT.

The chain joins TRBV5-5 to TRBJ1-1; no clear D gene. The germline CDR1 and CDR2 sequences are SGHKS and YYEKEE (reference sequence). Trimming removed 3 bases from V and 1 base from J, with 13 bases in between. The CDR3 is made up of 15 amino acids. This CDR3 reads CASSSPLAANTEAFF. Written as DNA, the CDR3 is TGTGCCAGCAGCTCCCCCCTTGCAGCGAACACTGAAGCTTTCTTT.

CDR3 region: CASSVGAGVKYF. The DNA of the CDR3 is TGTGCCAGCAGCGTAGGAGCGGGAGTCAAGTACTTC. This chain uses TRBV9 with TRBJ2-7; the match to TRBD2 covers 8 bases. V shed 0 bases and J 11 bases; nucleotides not matched to a gene: 4. The CDR3 contains 12 residues. Germline CDR1 is SGDLS and CDR2 is YYNGEE.

DNA of the CDR3: TGTGCCAGCAGCTTGTTCAGGGAAGATGGGGCCAACGTCCTGACTTTC. Translated, it gives CASSLFREDGANVLTF. The J gene is TRBJ2-6, the V gene TRBV5-4; D is perhaps TRBD1 (5 bases). V was clipped by 1 base and J by 3 bases, with 11 bases between them. The CDR3 spans 16 residues. Germline CDR1 reads SGHNT; CDR2 reads YYREEE (reference sequence).

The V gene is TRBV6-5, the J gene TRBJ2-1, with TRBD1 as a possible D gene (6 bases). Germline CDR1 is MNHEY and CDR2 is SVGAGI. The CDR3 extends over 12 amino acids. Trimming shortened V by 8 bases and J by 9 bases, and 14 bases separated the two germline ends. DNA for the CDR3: TGTGCCAGCTATCAGGGGATAGGTGAGCAGTTCTTC. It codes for CASYQGIGEQFF.

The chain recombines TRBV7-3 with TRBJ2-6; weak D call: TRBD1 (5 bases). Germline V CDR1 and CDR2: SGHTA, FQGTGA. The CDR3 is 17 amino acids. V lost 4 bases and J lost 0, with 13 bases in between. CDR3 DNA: TGTGCCAGCAGCTACAGGTTTTTCAGCTCTGGGGCCAACGTCCTGACTTTC. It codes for CASSYRFFSSGANVLTF.

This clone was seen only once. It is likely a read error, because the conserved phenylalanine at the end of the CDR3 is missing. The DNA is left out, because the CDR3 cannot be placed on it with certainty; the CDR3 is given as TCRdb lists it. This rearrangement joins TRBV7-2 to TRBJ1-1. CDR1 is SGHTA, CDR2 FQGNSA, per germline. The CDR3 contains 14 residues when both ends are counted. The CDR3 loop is CASSPPGRTPPISL.

The CDR3 DNA sequence: TGTGCCAGCAGCTTAGGCGCCAGGTCCTACAATGAGCAGTTCTTC. It yields the protein CASSLGARSYNEQFF. The chain combines TRBV7-3 with TRBJ2-1; D not certain. Trimming took off 2 bases at V and 1 base at J, with 9 bases between the two ends. Germline CDR1 SGHTA, CDR2 FQGTGA. This CDR3 contains 15 residues.

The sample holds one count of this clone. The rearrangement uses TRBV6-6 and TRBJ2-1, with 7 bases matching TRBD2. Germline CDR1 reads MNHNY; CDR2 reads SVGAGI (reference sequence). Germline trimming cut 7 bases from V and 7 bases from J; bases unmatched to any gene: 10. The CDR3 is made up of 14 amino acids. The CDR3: CASTQGGSINEQFF. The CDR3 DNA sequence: TGTGCCAGCACTCAAGGCGGGAGTATAAATGAGCAGTTCTTC.

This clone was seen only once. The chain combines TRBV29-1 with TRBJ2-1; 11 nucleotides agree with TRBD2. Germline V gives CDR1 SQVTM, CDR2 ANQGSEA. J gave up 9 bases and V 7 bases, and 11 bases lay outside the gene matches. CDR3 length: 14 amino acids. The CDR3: CSASSGRAIGEQFF. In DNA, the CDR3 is TGCAGCGCCAGTAGCGGGAGGGCCATAGGTGAGCAGTTCTTC.